The 8 T cell receptor beta chains in this list originate from one sample, sequenced in a study of OX40 agonist ivuxolimab in advanced cancers. TCRdb keeps only in-frame clones here, not all; method: immunoSEQ multiplex PCR. The sample includes some 75,000 clones, 80% to 85% of them seen just once. The specimen was CD4+ or CD8+ T cells sorted from blood, collected in a trial of the OX40 agonist ivuxolimab. These receptors originate from an adult with an advanced solid tumor such as melanoma, head and neck, liver or kidney cancer.

With respect to this clone: This same CDR3 is encoded by further DNA sequences in the sample. V and J are TRBV7-9 and TRBJ1-4, with TRBD1 matching 9 bases. CDR1 is SEHNR and CDR2 is FQNEAQ in the germline V gene (reference sequence). This CDR3 spans 15 amino acids. Losses at the gene ends were 4 bases for V and 8 bases for J; bases not matched to a gene: 8. CDR3 coding DNA: TGTGCCAGCAGCTCTTCCGGGACAGGGAGAGAAAAACTGTTTTTT. This encodes CASSSSGTGREKLFF.

The chain joins TRBV19 to TRBJ2-5; D call uncertain. In germline, CDR1 is LNHDA, CDR2 SQIVND (reference sequence). The CDR3 runs 14 residues. V was clipped by 6 bases and J by 2 bases, with 13 bases between them. This CDR3 reads CASSNLGNQETQYF. CDR3 sequence (DNA): TGTGCCAGTAGCAACCTGGGGAATCAAGAGACCCAGTACTTC. The variable domain in full, completed from reference TRBV19 and TRBJ2-5, reads DGGITQSPKYLFRKEGQNVTLSCEQNLNHDAMYWYRQDPGQGLRLIYYSQIVNDFQKGDIAEGYSVSREKKESFPLTVTSAQKNPTAFYLCASSNLGNQETQYFGPGTRLLVL.

CDR3 amino acids: CASSRQGYPNTGELFF. The DNA of the CDR3 is TGTGCCAGTAGTAGACAGGGTTATCCGAACACCGGGGAGCTGTTTTTT. The rearrangement uses TRBV19 and TRBJ2-2; TRBD1 matches 7 bases. The CDR3 covers 16 residues. The germline V gene has CDR1 LNHDA and CDR2 SQIVND (reference sequence). V gave up 4 bases and J gave up 0 bases; unmatched junction bases: 5.

The rearrangement uses TRBV11-1 and TRBJ2-2; D call uncertain. The germline V gene encodes CDR1 SGHAT and CDR2 FQDESV (reference sequence). The CDR3 is 12 amino acids. The germline V and J ends were trimmed by 4 bases and 2 bases, with 2 bases remaining between them. The CDR3, as DNA: TGTGCCAGCAGCTCCAACACCGGGGAGCTGTTTTTT. It is translated as CASSSNTGELFF. Complete variable domain (other parts from reference TRBV11-1 and TRBJ2-2): EAEVAQSPRYKITEKSQAVAFWCDPISGHATLYWYRQILGQGPELLVQFQDESVVDDSQLPKDRFSAERLKGVDSTLKIQPAELGDSAMYLCASSSNTGELFFGEGSRLTVL.

This clone came up a few times. The chain combines TRBV27 with TRBJ2-3; TRBD2 might be the D (7 bases). The CDR3 runs 16 residues. Deletions cut 6 bases from V and 0 bases from J, with 16 bases between. The germline V gene encodes CDR1 MNHEY and CDR2 SMNVEV (reference sequence). For the CDR3, the DNA is TGTGCCAGCAGAATAAGGGGGAGGGTCAGCACAGATACGCAGTATTTT. Residues: CASRIRGRVSTDTQYF.

This chain connects TRBV6-5 to TRBJ1-1; D is unclear. Trimming cost V 4 bases and J 1 base, with 7 bases left between them. The V gene's germline CDR1 is MNHEY and CDR2 SVGAGI. This CDR3 contains 13 residues. The chain's CDR3 is CASSSEANTEAFF. CDR3 nucleotides: TGTGCCAGCAGTTCAGAGGCGAACACTGAAGCTTTCTTT.

The chain is built from TRBV25-1 and TRBJ2-7; no reliable D call. Germline V gives CDR1 MGHDK, CDR2 SYGVNS. CDR3 size: 12 residues. Trimming pared 8 bases from V and 3 bases from J, leaving 11 bases between. CDR3 coding DNA: TGTGCCAGCTGGCTTGGCTGCTACGAGCAGTACTTC. Amino acid sequence: CASWLGCYEQYF.

The chain recombines TRBV27 with TRBJ1-2; maybe TRBD1 (6 bases). This CDR3 has 14 amino acids. V lost 4 bases, J lost 6 bases, and 15 bases lay in between. The germline CDR1 and CDR2 sequences are MNHEY and SMNVEV (reference sequence). CDR3 region: CASSSAQGRHGYTF. CDR3 in DNA: TGTGCCAGCAGTTCAGCGCAGGGGAGGCATGGCTACACCTTC.